These T cell receptor beta chains were read from a single sample in a study of CD8 T cells in ankylosing spondylitis. TCRdb re-called the 5' RACE reads through MiXCR, storing one row per CDR3 protein. The table includes some 140,000 distinct CDR3 sequences, 6.5% to 8.5% detected once. Sequenced: synovial fluid, either unsorted or a sorted T cell fraction (not recorded which). Receptors were obtained from a male donor with ankylosing spondylitis. Each CDR3 is given with its conserved first and last residue. The D gene is left open where the match is weak. Some rows have no size entry. The others give once, few or many, or a class for an expanded clone.

j_call d_call clone_size v_call cdr3_nt cdr3_aa
TRBJ1-4 . many TRBV5-1 TGCGCCAGCAGCCCGCAGTCTAATGAAAAACTGTTTTTT CASSPQSNEKLFF
TRBJ2-7 . many TRBV7-6 TGTGCCAGCAGCCCGTCCCGGGACAACGAGCAGTACTTC CASSPSRDNEQYF
TRBJ2-5 TRBD1 many TRBV20-1 TGCAGTGCTAGGGACAGGAACCAAGAGACCCAGTACTTC CSARDRNQETQYF
TRBJ2-2 TRBD1 . TRBV3-1 TGTGCCAGCAGCCAGAGGGACAGGGGGCTGTTTTTT CASSQRDRGLFF
TRBJ1-2 . few TRBV4-1 TGCGCCAGCAGCCTGGGGACGGAACGTGGAGGGATATATGGCTACACCTTC CASSLGTERGGIYGYTF
TRBJ2-5 . . TRBV6-1 TGTGCCAGCAGTCTCACGCCGACCCAAGAGACCCAGTACTTC CASSLTPTQETQYF
TRBJ1-1 . many TRBV7-2 TGTGCCAGCAGCTTGACCATGAACACTGAAGCTTTCTTT CASSLTMNTEAFF
TRBJ2-7 . many TRBV7-9 TGTGCCAGCACCACGCTAGACTGGAGCTCCTACGAGCAGTACTTC CASTTLDWSSYEQYF
TRBJ1-5 . many TRBV5-1 TGCGCCAGCAGCGTCGGAGACGGGAGTCAGCCCCAGCATTTT CASSVGDGSQPQHF
TRBJ1-1 . many TRBV20-1 TGCGTAATCCCAGGCGAGGAGAACACTGAAGCTTTCTTT CVIPGEENTEAFF
TRBJ2-7 . few TRBV11-2 TGTGCCAGCAGAGTTGGGGGTCTTTCCTACGAGCAGTACTTC CASRVGGLSYEQYF
TRBJ2-5 . few TRBV21-1 TGTGCCAGCAGCAAAGGGGACAGGGCCCAAGAGACCCAGTACTTC CASSKGDRAQETQYF
TRBJ1-1 . many TRBV5-1 TGCGCCAGCAGCTTGTGGGCAACCATGAACACTGAAGCTTTCTTT CASSLWATMNTEAFF
TRBJ2-1 . . TRBV6-6 TGTGCCAGCAGTTACGGTGTTGATGAGCAGTTCTTC CASSYGVDEQFF
TRBJ2-5 TRBD2 . TRBV20-1 TGCAGTGCTATCACTAGCGCAACTTCCGGAGAGACCCAGTACTTC CSAITSATSGETQYF
TRBJ1-1 . few TRBV5-1 TGCGCCAGCAGCTTGGAGATGGGCACTGAAGCTTTCTTT CASSLEMGTEAFF
TRBJ1-1 . many TRBV7-2 TGTGCCAGCAGCCCGACTCAAGGGCAAGCTTTCTTT CASSPTQGQAFF
TRBJ2-5 . many TRBV4-1 TGCGCCAGCAGCCAACGGGAGACCCAGTACTTC CASSQRETQYF
TRBJ2-1 . few TRBV20-1 TGCAGTGCTAGAGATCGATCGGGACAAGGCACCAATGAGCAGTTCTTC CSARDRSGQGTNEQFF
TRBJ1-3 . . TRBV4-3 TGCGCCAGCAGCCAAGCTAGGACAGCCAAATCCTCTGGAAACACCATATATTTT CASSQARTAKSSGNTIYF
TRBJ2-5 . many TRBV5-1 TGCGCCAGCAAGGGTTCAGGGACCCAGTACTTC CASKGSGTQYF
TRBJ2-2 . many TRBV27 TGTGCCAGCAGTCGGGGCTGGAACACCGGGGAGCTGTTTTTT CASSRGWNTGELFF
TRBJ2-7 . few TRBV15 TGTGCCACCAGCAGAGACCCGCATTTAGGAGAGCAGTACTTC CATSRDPHLGEQYF
TRBJ1-2 . many TRBV2 TGTGCCAGCAGCCTGGGGACTTATGGCTACACCTTC CASSLGTYGYTF
TRBJ2-7 TRBD2 many TRBV28 TGTGCCAGCAGTTCCGGGACTAGCGGGAGCCAGCACGAGCAGTACTTC CASSSGTSGSQHEQYF
TRBJ2-3 TRBD2 many TRBV5-1 TGCGCCAGCAGCCGGACTAGCGGGGGGCTTAGCACAGATACGCAGTATTTT CASSRTSGGLSTDTQYF
TRBJ1-4 TRBD1 few TRBV28 TGTGCCGGAAAGGGGGCTTCTAATGAAAAACTGTTTTTT CAGKGASNEKLFF
TRBJ2-1 . many TRBV29-1 TGCAGCGTTTCAACAGGGAATGAGCAGTTCTTC CSVSTGNEQFF